The next 9 T cell receptor beta chains were all read from a single sample in a study of control samples from healthy donors and cancer patients. The data were produced by immunoSEQ multiplex PCR, yet TCRdb's version contains in-frame clones alone and is incomplete. The profile shows roughly 95,000 clones, more than 85% of them singletons. What was sequenced was blood. All receptors derive from a woman in her 30s in good health.

This chain connects TRBV3-1 (or the pseudogene TRBV3-2) to TRBJ2-7, with no clear D. The CDR3 is made up of 11 amino acids. With 2 bases removed from V and 5 bases from J, the gap between germline ends came to 4 bases. CDR1 and CDR2 from the germline V gene are LGHDT and YNNKEL (reference sequence). CDR3 bases: TGTGCCAGCAGCCAAAGAAACGAGCAGTACTTC. Protein: CASSQRNEQYF.

With regard to this clone: Other DNA sequences of this sample code for an identical CDR3. The chain has TRBV18 and TRBJ1-2, with 7 bases aligning to TRBD1. V shed 2 bases and J 3 bases; nucleotides not matched to a gene: 0. Germline V gene lookup returns CDR1 KGHSH and CDR2 LQKENI. This CDR3 contains 13 residues. The CDR3 DNA sequence: TGTGCCAGCTCACCAGGGACAGACTATGGCTACACCTTC. Translated: CASSPGTDYGYTF.

V gene TRBV25-1 combines with J gene TRBJ2-1, with a weak D call TRBD2 (6 bases). V gave up 4 bases and J gave up 4 bases, with 14 bases separating them. This CDR3 is built from 15 residues. CDR1 and CDR2 from the germline V gene are MGHDK and SYGVNS. This CDR3 is CASSAPVGGYNEQFF. CDR3 sequence (DNA): TGTGCCAGCAGTGCCCCGGTGGGGGGATACAATGAGCAGTTCTTC.

The chain joins TRBV18 to TRBJ1-1; 10 bases map to TRBD1. The CDR3 runs 13 residues. CDR1 is KGHSH, CDR2 LQKENI, per germline. With 8 bases clipped from V and 6 bases from J, the junction kept 6 bases outside the gene matches. The CDR3 region is CASETGGSAEAFF. The CDR3 DNA follows: TGTGCCAGCGAGACAGGGGGCTCGGCTGAAGCTTTCTTT.

In its sample, this clone was seen once. The V and J genes are TRBV9 and TRBJ1-5; tentatively, D is TRBD1 (6 bases). The V end was cut by 3 bases, the J end by 0 bases, with 22 bases between. The CDR3 runs 19 residues. CDR1 SGDLS and CDR2 YYNGEE come from the germline V gene. CDR3: CASSGRRQARGYSNQPQHF. The CDR3, as DNA: TGTGCCAGCAGCGGCCGTCGACAGGCTAGGGGTTATAGCAATCAGCCCCAGCATTTT.

The chain couples TRBV5-1 to TRBJ2-7; 11 bases align to TRBD2. Germline lookup yields CDR1 SGHRS and CDR2 YFSETQ. The CDR3 length is 17 residues. The ends lost 0 bases at V and 0 bases at J; junction bases unmatched: 5. The CDR3 nucleotides read TGCGCCAGCAGCTTGGCCGGGACTAGCGGCCCCTCCTACGAGCAGTACTTC. Protein sequence: CASSLAGTSGPSYEQYF.

This clone was found once. The rearrangement uses TRBV10-1 and TRBJ2-3; no clear D. Trimming took off 6 bases at V and 0 bases at J, with 4 bases between the two ends. Per the germline V gene, CDR1 is WNHNN and CDR2 is SYGVQD (reference sequence). This CDR3 spans 12 amino acids. In DNA form, the CDR3 reads TGCGCCAGCAGCCGGAGCACAGATACGCAGTATTTT. Its translation is CASSRSTDTQYF.

In DNA form, the CDR3 reads TGTGCCAGTAGCCCTGGATCACCCCCCAGCACAGATACGCAGTATTTT. Encoded protein: CASSPGSPPSTDTQYF. This rearrangement joins TRBV19 to TRBJ2-3, with D uncertain. Germline V gene lookup returns CDR1 LNHDA and CDR2 SQIVND (reference sequence). This CDR3 comprises 16 residues. The V gene lost 6 bases and the J gene lost 0 bases, with 16 bases spanning the gap.

The chain links TRBV5-1 to TRBJ1-2; possibly TRBD1 for D (5 bases). Germline loops: CDR1 SGHRS, CDR2 YFSETQ. With 4 bases removed from V and 8 bases from J, the gap between germline ends came to 15 bases. The length of the CDR3 is 13 residues. The CDR3 bases are TGCGCCAGCAGCCCTGGTGGGGCAGAGGGCTACACCTTC. The encoded protein is CASSPGGAEGYTF.